The clone carrying this T cell receptor (beta chain) was observed a handful of times. This sample was included in a study of identical twins. Germline-derived CDR1 and CDR2 are LGHDT and YNNKEL (reference sequence). The CDR3 totals 16 residues. Trimming cost V 1 base and J 4 bases; bases outside gene matches: 6. TCRdb analysed the 5' RACE reads with MiXCR anew, one entry per CDR3 protein. The sample has roughly 750,000 distinct CDR3 sequences, over 20% seen once. These same records also appear under a second study, on T cells expressing NK-cell markers.

The chain uses TRBV3-1 and TRBJ2-1, with 8 positions matching TRBD1. Sequenced input: PBMCs. The TCR originated in a woman aged 18-29 years in good health. In DNA form, the CDR3 reads TGTGCCAGCAGCCAAGCGGCAGGGGGCGCTTACAATGAGCAGTTCTTC. Amino acid sequence: CASSQAAGGAYNEQFF.